The 22 T cell receptor beta chains given below trace back to one sample, sequenced in a study of cytomegalovirus exposure and HLA in healthy donors. Profiled with immunoSEQ multiplex PCR; TCRdb holds only in-frame clones, not every one. The table records some 120,000 clones, 88% of them present only once. The sequenced sample consisted of PBMCs. The receptors stem from a man younger than 40 in good health and CMV-seronegative.

This sequence joins TRBV9 and TRBJ2-7, with D perhaps TRBD2 (6 bases). V was cut by 3 bases and J by 2 bases, with 15 bases left in between. In germline, CDR1 is SGDLS, CDR2 YYNGEE. The CDR3 sequence is 15 residues long. The CDR3 loop is CASSASPGLTYEQYF. The CDR3 bases are TGTGCCAGCAGCGCCTCACCGGGACTTACCTACGAGCAGTACTTC.

The J gene is TRBJ2-2, the V gene TRBV19; possibly TRBD2 for D (6 bases). With 0 bases removed from V and 2 bases from J, the gap between germline ends came to 7 bases. The germline gives CDR1 LNHDA, CDR2 SQIVND (reference sequence). CDR3 length equals 15 residues. The CDR3 sequence is CASSIEGTNTGELFF. In DNA form, the CDR3 reads TGTGCCAGTAGTATAGAGGGGACTAACACCGGGGAGCTGTTTTTT.

This clone has just one count. The sample carries other DNA sequences with the same CDR3. The J gene is TRBJ1-3, the V gene TRBV9; D call uncertain. V dropped 0 bases and J dropped 0 bases, with 4 bases sitting between them. The length of the CDR3 is 14 residues. Germline loops: CDR1 SGDLS, CDR2 YYNGEE. CDR3 in DNA: TGTGCCAGCAGCGTAGGGAGCTCTGGAAACACCATATATTTT. Protein sequence: CASSVGSSGNTIYF.

This sequence joins TRBV18 and TRBJ1-5, with TRBD1 matching over 9 bases. This CDR3 spans 16 amino acids. Germline V gene data show CDR1 as KGHSH and CDR2 as LQKENI. The trim removed 4 bases at V and 8 bases at J, leaving 12 bases unmatched. The CDR3 sequence is CASSQDLEQGAEPQHF. The DNA of the CDR3 is TGTGCCAGCTCACAGGATCTAGAACAGGGGGCTGAGCCCCAGCATTTT.

V is TRBV7-9 and J is TRBJ2-3; TRBD2 matches at 7 bases. The CDR3 is 16 amino acids. Trimming removed 5 bases from V and 0 bases from J; junction bases left unmatched: 8. Germline lookup yields CDR1 SEHNR and CDR2 FQNEAQ (reference sequence). The CDR3 loop is CASSQPSGLSTDTQYF. DNA for the CDR3: TGTGCCAGCAGCCAACCTAGCGGACTAAGCACAGATACGCAGTATTTT.

This clone came up once. V usage is TRBV5-6 and J usage is TRBJ2-7, with unresolved D. V shed 2 bases and J shed 0 bases, with 9 bases lying between them. Germline V CDR1 and CDR2: SGHDT, YYEEEE. The CDR3 contains 14 residues. The DNA of the CDR3 is TGTGCCAGCAGCTTCAGGCAGAGCTCCTACGAGCAGTACTTC. It encodes CASSFRQSSYEQYF. Full variable domain (outside the CDR3, taken from reference TRBV5-6 and TRBJ2-7): DAGVTQSPTHLIKTRGQQVTLRCSPKSGHDTVSWYQQALGQGPQFIFQYYEEEERQRGNFPDRFSGHQFPNYSSELNVNALLLGDSALYLCASSFRQSSYEQYFGPGTRLTVT.

V usage is TRBV2 and J usage is TRBJ2-1, with 7 bases that match TRBD2. The V and J ends lost 6 bases and 0 bases, in that order; junction bases with no gene match: 11. The germline V gene encodes CDR1 SNHLY and CDR2 FYNNEI. There are 17 residues in the CDR3. CDR3 in DNA: TGTGCCAGCAGCCCATTCCCGATAGCGGGCTCCTACAATGAGCAGTTCTTC. This sequence encodes CASSPFPIAGSYNEQFF. The whole variable domain, remainder taken from reference TRBV2 and TRBJ2-1, is EPEVTQTPSHQVTQMGQEVILRCVPISNHLYFYWYRQILGQKVEFLVSFYNNEISEKSEIFDDQFSVERPDGSNFTLKIRSTKLEDSAMYFCASSPFPIAGSYNEQFFGPGTRLTVL.

CDR3 sequence: CAISVRGGIDEQYF. The CDR3 nucleotides are TGTGCCATCAGTGTGAGGGGGGGGATCGACGAGCAGTACTTC. This chain connects TRBV10-3 to TRBJ2-7; D is perhaps TRBD2 (7 bases). The CDR3 is 14 residues long. V lost 4 bases to trimming and J lost 5 bases, with 15 bases between them. Germline CDR1 ENHRY, CDR2 SYGVKD.

The chain couples TRBV7-3 to TRBJ2-2; TRBD2 matches 7 bases. With 3 bases clipped from V and 3 bases from J, the junction kept 10 bases outside the gene matches. The CDR3 consists of 17 residues. Germline V CDR1 and CDR2: SGHTA, FQGTGA. The CDR3 DNA is TGTGCCAGCAGCTTTACCCCGGGGGGTTCCGACACCGGGGAGCTGTTTTTT. Protein: CASSFTPGGSDTGELFF.

V and J are TRBV5-5 and TRBJ1-5, with a weak D call TRBD1 (5 bases). V gave up 0 bases and J gave up 6 bases, with 13 bases separating them. The CDR3 has 15 residues. Germline V gene data show CDR1 as SGHKS and CDR2 as YYEKEE (reference sequence). This CDR3 is CASSLAGSQVQPQHF. The CDR3 coding sequence is TGTGCCAGCAGCTTGGCAGGGTCGCAGGTTCAGCCCCAGCATTTT.

This clone was observed a few times. The rearrangement joins TRBV6-6 to TRBJ2-7; D may be TRBD2 (5 bases). The CDR3 is 15 amino acids. Germline values: CDR1 MNHNY, CDR2 SVGAGI (reference sequence). Trimming took 6 bases from V and 2 from J, leaving 17 bases between them. CDR3 bases: TGTGCCAGCAGGATGGACTCAAATCCAACCTACGAGCAGTACTTC. It specifies CASRMDSNPTYEQYF.

The J gene is TRBJ1-1, the V gene TRBV30; no clear D gene. Germline V gene sequence: CDR1 GTSNPN, CDR2 SVGIG (reference sequence). V was trimmed by 5 bases and J by 8 bases, leaving 12 bases between them. The CDR3 spans 11 residues. The CDR3 DNA sequence: TGTGCCTGGTCTGACAAGATCGAAGCTTTCTTT. This encodes CAWSDKIEAFF.

The chain couples TRBV6-6 to TRBJ2-3; possible D gene TRBD2, 6 bases. This CDR3 spans 14 amino acids. CDR1 is MNHNY and CDR2 is SVGAGI in the germline V gene (reference sequence). V was clipped by 6 bases and J by 3 bases, with 13 bases between them. Written as DNA, the CDR3 is TGTGCCAGCAGGCCCGGGGGATCGACAGATACGCAGTATTTT. It specifies CASRPGGSTDTQYF.

V and J are TRBV2 and TRBJ1-4, with TRBD1 identical over 9 bases. The CDR3 loop spans 18 amino acids. The V gene's germline CDR1 is SNHLY and CDR2 FYNNEI. J was trimmed by 4 bases and V by 6 bases; bases with no gene match: 15. CDR3 region: CASRTGGSWVSHNEKLFF. The CDR3 nucleotides are TGTGCCAGCAGGACAGGGGGGTCGTGGGTTTCTCATAATGAAAAACTGTTTTTT.

This chain connects TRBV7-8 to TRBJ2-7, with 9 bases identical to TRBD2. V was clipped by 5 bases and J by 4 bases; unmatched bases: 6. This CDR3 is built from 14 residues. CDR1 and CDR2 from the germline V gene are SGHVS and FQNEAQ. This chain's CDR3 is CASSRLAEPYEQYF. Written as DNA, the CDR3 is TGTGCCAGCAGCAGACTAGCGGAACCGTACGAGCAGTACTTC. The full variable domain, its missing parts supplied by reference TRBV7-8 and TRBJ2-7, is GAGVSQSPRYKVAKRGQDVALRCDPISGHVSLFWYQQALGQGPEFLTYFQNEAQLDKSGLPSDRFFAERPEGSVSTLKIQRTQQEDSAVYLCASSRLAEPYEQYFGPGTRLTVT.

The genes are TRBV7-3 and TRBJ2-6; TRBD1 matches 7 bases. The CDR3 length is 15 residues. Trimming at V came to 3 bases and at J to 2 bases, leaving 1 base not matched to a gene. Germline CDR1 is SGHTA and CDR2 is FQGTGA. The CDR3 here is CASSLQGAGANVLTF. The CDR3 bases are TGTGCCAGCAGCTTGCAGGGGGCTGGGGCCAACGTCCTGACTTTC.

The V call is TRBV6-5, the J call TRBJ2-7; no clear D. The CDR3 covers 16 residues. The V end was cut by 0 bases, the J end by 0 bases, with 12 bases between. Germline loops: CDR1 MNHEY, CDR2 SVGAGI. Written as DNA, the CDR3 is TGTGCCAGCAGTTACTCGATCCCTCTAGGCTCCTACGAGCAGTACTTC. This encodes CASSYSIPLGSYEQYF.

The chain employs TRBV11-2 and TRBJ2-7, with 7 bases aligning to TRBD1. There are 17 residues in the CDR3. The germline gives CDR1 SGHAT, CDR2 FQNNGV. J lost 6 bases, V lost 2 bases, and 16 bases had no gene match. The CDR3 DNA reads as TGTGCCAGCAGCTTAAATCAGGGGGACACCGGTACCCTCGAGCAGTACTTC. Protein product: CASSLNQGDTGTLEQYF. Full variable domain (missing parts from reference TRBV11-2 and TRBJ2-7): EAGVAQSPRYKIIEKRQSVAFWCNPISGHATLYWYQQILGQGPKLLIQFQNNGVVDDSQLPKDRFSAERLKGVDSTLKIQPAKLEDSAVYLCASSLNQGDTGTLEQYFGPGTRLTVT.

The gene calls are TRBV11-2 and TRBJ2-7; TRBD2 matches at 7 bases. The germline CDR1 and CDR2 sequences are SGHAT and FQNNGV. This CDR3 is built from 13 residues. V was pared by 5 bases and J by 1 base, with 2 bases of the junction left unmatched. CDR3 residues: CASSRAGSYEQYF. Written as DNA, the CDR3 is TGTGCCAGCAGCCGAGCGGGATCCTACGAGCAGTACTTC.

J is TRBJ2-1 and V is TRBV4-1; 16 bases fit TRBD2. The trim removed 4 bases at V and 8 bases at J, leaving 5 bases unmatched. The germline CDR1 and CDR2 sequences are MGHRA and YSYEKL. The CDR3 is 16 residues long. CDR3 bases: TGCGCCAGCAGCCGGGGGACTAGCGGGAGGGCCCATGAGCAGTTCTTC. Residues: CASSRGTSGRAHEQFF.

The chain is built from TRBV30 and TRBJ1-1; D is ambiguous. The CDR3 contains 10 residues. The germline V and J ends were trimmed by 2 bases and 5 bases, with 3 bases remaining between them. Looked up from germline, CDR1 is GTSNPN and CDR2 is SVGIG (reference sequence). The CDR3 protein is CAWSRTEAFF. DNA for the CDR3: TGTGCCTGGAGTCGTACTGAAGCTTTCTTT.

The chain uses TRBV6-1 and TRBJ2-3, with TRBD1 identical over 11 bases. The junction had 4 bases not matched to a gene; V was cut back by 1 base and J by 4 bases. Germline V gene lookup returns CDR1 MNHNS and CDR2 SASEGT. The CDR3 is 16 residues long. CDR3 in amino acids: CASSEGPGQGADTQYF. In nucleotides, the CDR3 is TGTGCCAGCAGTGAAGGACCGGGACAGGGGGCAGATACGCAGTATTTT.